Below, 20 T cell receptor beta chains from the same sample are listed, as sequenced in a study of shared clonotypes between healthy human individuals. Here immunoSEQ multiplex PCR was the method, and the copy in TCRdb shows in-frame clones only, minus some. Of 2 million to 2.5 million clones in the sample, over 90% are singletons; the top ten hold 0.39%. Sample: naive CD4+ T cells from PBMCs. Subset described: CD45RA+ positively selected. These receptors were obtained from a man younger than 35 in good health. Some clones in this sample may be carry-over from other donors' samples.

The chain has TRBV18 and TRBJ1-2; D is uncertain. The V gene's germline CDR1 is KGHSH and CDR2 LQKENI. With 1 base removed from V and 6 bases from J, the gap between germline ends came to 15 bases. The CDR3 has 15 residues. This chain's CDR3 is CASSPLPDLGNGYTF. DNA for the CDR3: TGTGCCAGCTCACCACTCCCAGACCTAGGGAATGGCTACACCTTC.

V and J are TRBV7-9 and TRBJ2-4; 9 nucleotides match TRBD1. Germline V gene sequence: CDR1 SEHNR, CDR2 FQNEAQ (reference sequence). The ends lost 0 bases at V and 3 bases at J; junction bases unmatched: 3. This CDR3 has 16 residues. The CDR3 DNA reads as TGTGCCAGCAGCTTAGCGGGACAGGGTGTCAAAAACATTCAGTACTTC. Translation gives CASSLAGQGVKNIQYF.

This clone was detected only a few times. The CDR3 DNA sequence: TGTGCCAGCAGTTTAGGGAGCAACTATGGCTACACCTTC. Translating gives CASSLGSNYGYTF. J is TRBJ1-2 and V is TRBV6-5; D is unresolved. CDR3 length: 13 residues. CDR1 MNHEY and CDR2 SVGAGI come from the germline V gene. V lost 4 bases, J lost 2 bases, and 8 bases lay in between.

The chain uses TRBV7-2 and TRBJ2-5; 15 positions match TRBD2. The germline CDR1 and CDR2 sequences are SGHTA and FQGNSA. The CDR3 extends over 18 amino acids. With 5 bases clipped from V and 5 bases from J, the junction kept 12 bases outside the gene matches. CDR3 coding DNA: TGTGCCAGCAGCCAAGGACTAGCGGGAGGGCTGAAGGGGGAGACCCAGTACTTC. It codes for CASSQGLAGGLKGETQYF.

The chain links TRBV7-2 to TRBJ1-1; possible D gene TRBD1, 6 bases. Between the trimmed V and J ends, which lost 4 bases and 0 bases, there was a span of 12 bases. CDR1 SGHTA and CDR2 FQGNSA come from the germline V gene. The CDR3 covers 15 residues. CDR3 nucleotide sequence: TGTGCCAGCAGCTCTGGACAGACCATGAACACTGAAGCTTTCTTT. It codes for CASSSGQTMNTEAFF.

This clone was observed once. The chain has TRBV4-1 and TRBJ1-2; TRBD1 matches 7 bases. The J segment lost 3 bases and the V segment lost 3 bases, leaving 4 bases of the junction unmatched. The CDR3 is 14 amino acids. Germline V gene data show CDR1 as MGHRA and CDR2 as YSYEKL. The CDR3 sequence is CASSQSTGDYGYTF. CDR3 nucleotides: TGCGCCAGCAGCCAGTCAACAGGGGACTATGGCTACACCTTC.

The rearrangement joins TRBV7-8 to TRBJ2-7; 13 bases agree with TRBD2. V gave up 3 bases and J gave up 1 base; unmatched junction bases: 12. The germline gives CDR1 SGHVS, CDR2 FQNEAQ. The CDR3 totals 19 residues. As DNA, the CDR3 is TGTGCCAGCAGCTTCCTACTACGACGGACTAGCGGGAGTTCCTACGAGCAGTACTTC. As protein: CASSFLLRRTSGSSYEQYF. Full variable domain (remainder filled in from reference TRBV7-8 and TRBJ2-7): GAGVSQSPRYKVAKRGQDVALRCDPISGHVSLFWYQQALGQGPEFLTYFQNEAQLDKSGLPSDRFFAERPEGSVSTLKIQRTQQEDSAVYLCASSFLLRRTSGSSYEQYFGPGTRLTVT.

The CDR3 region has the DNA TGTGCCAGCAGCCCCTATAGCGGGAGTAGTGCAGATACGCAGTATTTT. It codes for CASSPYSGSSADTQYF. The V and J genes are TRBV7-3 and TRBJ2-3; 9 bases are shared with TRBD2. Germline V gene data show CDR1 as SGHTA and CDR2 as FQGTGA. The CDR3 has 16 amino acids. J was trimmed by 4 bases and V by 5 bases; bases with no gene match: 10.

The chain links TRBV27 to TRBJ2-7, with 7 positions matching TRBD2. The CDR3 totals 16 residues. V lost 5 bases to trimming and J lost 5 bases; unmatched junction nucleotides: 15. Germline lookup yields CDR1 MNHEY and CDR2 SMNVEV (reference sequence). Here the CDR3 DNA reads TGTGCCAGCAGTAATCCAGGGAGGGCAATCTGGGACGAGCAGTACTTC. Translation gives CASSNPGRAIWDEQYF.

The chain links TRBV5-5 to TRBJ2-3, with 8 bases identical to TRBD1. Germline CDR1 SGHKS, CDR2 YYEKEE (reference sequence). J lost 8 bases, V lost 3 bases, and 11 bases had no gene match. This CDR3 has 15 amino acids. CDR3 DNA: TGTGCCAGCAGCTCCCAGGACAGGGTCCAAGGTACGCAGTATTTT. Translated: CASSSQDRVQGTQYF.

The rearrangement uses TRBV30 and TRBJ2-1; a possible D gene is TRBD2 (5 bases). Germline V CDR1 and CDR2: GTSNPN, SVGIG (reference sequence). The CDR3 extends over 14 amino acids. Trimming left V 3 bases short and J 0 bases short, with 9 bases between. CDR3 bases: TGTGCCTGGAGGGAGGCGGGCTCCTACAATGAGCAGTTCTTC. As protein: CAWREAGSYNEQFF. The full variable domain, with the rest looked up from reference TRBV30 and TRBJ2-1, is SQTIHQWPATLVQPVGSPLSLECTVEGTSNPNLYWYRQAAGRGLQLLFYSVGIGQISSEVPQNLSASRPQDRQFILSSKKLLLSDSGFYLCAWREAGSYNEQFFGPGTRLTVL.

The chain links TRBV5-6 to TRBJ2-7; TRBD2 aligns across 7 bases. J gave up 1 base and V 7 bases, and 5 bases lay outside the gene matches. Per the germline V gene, CDR1 is SGHDT and CDR2 is YYEEEE. The CDR3 consists of 13 residues. The CDR3 DNA is TGTGCCAGCCGTTACGGGGGGTCCTACGAGCAGTACTTC. It translates to CASRYGGSYEQYF.

This clone was picked up one time. The chain combines TRBV6-1 with TRBJ2-7; D unresolved. The ends were cut back, 8 bases at V and 1 base at J, with 15 bases in the middle. The CDR3 runs 14 residues. CDR1 is MNHNS, CDR2 SASEGT, per germline. This CDR3 is CASLGHLSSYEQYF. Written as DNA, the CDR3 is TGTGCCAGCCTTGGCCACCTCTCTTCCTACGAGCAGTACTTC.

The CDR3 spells CATRSLAGGPTDTQYF. The DNA for the CDR3 is TGTGCCACCAGGTCCCTAGCGGGGGGACCCACAGATACGCAGTATTTT. The V and J genes are TRBV19 and TRBJ2-3; 11 nucleotides line up with TRBD2. The V gene end was trimmed by 10 bases and the J gene end by 2 bases; junction bases not matched to a gene: 11. CDR1 and CDR2 (germline): LNHDA, SQIVND (reference sequence). The CDR3 totals 16 residues.

In nucleotides, the CDR3 is TGTGCCAGCAGTGAAGAGGCACTAGCGGGAGCGGTGCAGTTCTTC. Translated, it gives CASSEEALAGAVQFF. The V call is TRBV2, the J call TRBJ2-1; 11 nucleotides line up with TRBD2. In germline, CDR1 is SNHLY, CDR2 FYNNEI. The CDR3 totals 15 residues. The ends lost 1 base at V and 12 bases at J; junction bases unmatched: 8.

This rearrangement joins TRBV20-1 to TRBJ2-3; D not certain. Germline lookup yields CDR1 DFQATT and CDR2 SNEGSKA (reference sequence). The ends were cut back, 6 bases at V and 0 bases at J, with 4 bases in the middle. This CDR3 is built from 11 residues. The CDR3 DNA sequence: TGCAGTGCGCAGAGCACAGATACGCAGTATTTT. The encoded protein is CSAQSTDTQYF.

The chain recombines TRBV7-3 with TRBJ1-4; D may be TRBD1 (5 bases). With 5 bases removed from V and 4 bases from J, the gap between germline ends came to 20 bases. This CDR3 is 17 amino acids long. Looked up from germline, CDR1 is SGHTA and CDR2 is FQGTGA. The CDR3 reads CASSRPGPGRVNEKLFF. In DNA form, the CDR3 reads TGTGCCAGCAGCCGCCCGGGACCCGGTCGGGTTAATGAAAAACTGTTTTTT.

The chain joins TRBV7-3 to TRBJ2-3; D perhaps matches TRBD2 (6 bases). CDR1 and CDR2 from the germline V gene are SGHTA and FQGTGA. The V and J ends lost 5 bases and 1 base respectively, with 13 bases between them. CDR3 length: 15 residues. The CDR3: CASSRGRPGTDTQYF. The CDR3 nucleotides are TGTGCCAGCAGCCGGGGGAGGCCAGGCACAGATACGCAGTATTTT.

The chain is built from TRBV6-6 and TRBJ2-1; D gene unclear. Germline assignment: CDR1 MNHNY and CDR2 SVGAGI (reference sequence). V gave up 7 bases and J gave up 4 bases, with 5 bases separating them. The CDR3 has 11 residues. The DNA of the CDR3 is TGTGCCAGCATGGGTTACAATGAGCAGTTCTTC. Residues: CASMGYNEQFF.

The chain couples TRBV9 to TRBJ2-2; 8 bases fit TRBD1. The V segment lost 1 base and the J segment 1 base; nucleotides outside the gene matches: 9. The CDR3 is made up of 18 amino acids. Germline V gene data show CDR1 as SGDLS and CDR2 as YYNGEE. The CDR3 region is CASSVPDRVYLNTGELFF. The CDR3 coding sequence is TGTGCCAGCAGCGTACCGGACAGGGTTTACTTGAACACCGGGGAGCTGTTTTTT.